The 10 T cell receptor beta chains listed next were all sequenced from one sample in a study of T cell repertoires in cytomegalovirus infection. TCRdb itself ran the reads through MiXCR, one entry per CDR3 protein. The sample consists of 200,000 to 250,000 distinct CDR3 sequences, approximately 22% of them appearing once. Input material: CD8+ T cells from PBMCs. The receptors were sampled from a human donor in good health (CMV status not recorded). Some clones in this sample may be carry-over from other donors' samples.

Details on this clonotype: This likely comes from a read error, as the CDR3 has no conserved phenylalanine or tryptophan at its end. The chain couples TRBV7-8 to TRBJ2-7; the D gene could be TRBD1 or TRBD2 (6 bases each). V was clipped by 1 base and J by 3 bases, with 16 bases between them. This CDR3 is built from 16 residues. Germline V lookup: CDR1 SGHVS, CDR2 FQNEAQ. In nucleotides, the CDR3 is TGTGCCAGCAGCTTAGTTGGGGGGCGCGTTTACTACGAGCAGTACTCC. Translation: CASSLVGGRVYYEQYS.

The chain is built from TRBV2 and TRBJ1-1; the D gene is possibly TRBD1 (5 bases). V gave up 4 bases and J gave up 6 bases, with 12 bases separating them. The germline gives CDR1 SNHLY, CDR2 FYNNEI. The CDR3 has 13 amino acids. This chain's CDR3 is CASSGQGVSEAFF. The CDR3 nucleotides read TGTGCCAGCAGTGGGCAGGGAGTCTCTGAAGCTTTCTTT.

The DNA of the CDR3 is TGTGCCAGCAGCTTAGGGTACAGCACCTACGAGCAGTACTTC. It translates to CASSLGYSTYEQYF. The chain employs TRBV7-9 and TRBJ2-7, with unresolved D. The CDR3 sequence is 14 residues long. V was pared by 1 base and J by 2 bases, with 9 bases between. Germline lookup yields CDR1 SEHNR and CDR2 FQNEAQ (reference sequence).

This chain joins TRBV6-5 and TRBJ2-1, with 11 nucleotides matching TRBD2. The V and J ends lost 8 bases and 10 bases, in that order; junction bases with no gene match: 10. The CDR3 spans 14 residues. The germline V gene has CDR1 MNHEY and CDR2 SVGAGI. The CDR3 nucleotides read TGTGCCAGCGCTAGCGGGGGGCCCAGGGGGGAGCAGTTCTTC. Translation: CASASGGPRGEQFF.

The chain has TRBV11-2 and TRBJ2-7, with D unclear. The V gene lost 4 bases and the J gene lost 0 bases, with 16 bases spanning the gap. The CDR3 spans 16 residues. Germline CDR1 is SGHAT and CDR2 is FQNNGV. CDR3 in DNA: TGTGCCAGCAGCTCAAAAATAAATGGAAACTCCTACGAGCAGTACTTC. Residues: CASSSKINGNSYEQYF.

This clonotype showed up many times. CDR3 bases: TGTGCCAGCAGTTACACTAGCGGGGGGACGGCAGATACGCAGTATTTT. Translation gives CASSYTSGGTADTQYF. This chain connects TRBV6-5 to TRBJ2-3, with 12 bases matching TRBD2. CDR3 length: 16 amino acids. Germline CDR1 MNHEY, CDR2 SVGAGI. Trimming removed 2 bases from V and 4 bases from J; junction bases left unmatched: 4.

The chain recombines TRBV30 with TRBJ2-7; a possible D gene is TRBD1 (8 bases). This CDR3 has 16 amino acids. V shed 3 bases and J shed 6 bases, with 24 bases lying between them. In germline, CDR1 is GTSNPN, CDR2 SVGIG (reference sequence). CDR3 sequence (DNA): TGTGCCTGGAGGGCAGAACTTCGACAGGGGAGGGTCGAGCAGTACTTC. Translation: CAWRAELRQGRVEQYF.

This clonotype was observed a handful of times. The chain employs TRBV11-2 and TRBJ1-2; TRBD1 aligns across 9 bases. Germline values: CDR1 SGHAT, CDR2 FQNNGV. The CDR3 runs to 17 residues. The V and J ends lost 5 bases and 8 bases, in that order; junction bases with no gene match: 18. CDR3 loop: CASSTYRDREGDLGYTF. The CDR3 DNA reads TGTGCCAGCAGCACATACCGGGACAGGGAGGGGGACTTGGGCTACACCTTC.

The V gene is TRBV9, the J gene TRBJ1-1; the match to TRBD1 covers 7 bases. The CDR3 extends over 14 amino acids. Germline V gene sequence: CDR1 SGDLS, CDR2 YYNGEE. Trimming cost V 5 bases and J 5 bases; bases outside gene matches: 9. In DNA, the CDR3 is TGTGCCAGCAGTCGGGACAGATTACAAACTGAAGCTTTCTTT. It translates to CASSRDRLQTEAFF.

The rearrangement uses TRBV29-1 and TRBJ1-2, with 9 bases that match TRBD1. Per germline, CDR1 SQVTM and CDR2 ANQGSEA. The CDR3 runs to 16 residues. Trimming removed 0 bases from V and 1 base from J; junction bases left unmatched: 6. CDR3 DNA: TGCAGCGTTGAAGATCGCCGACAGGGGGTTAACTATGGCTACACCTTC. Amino acids: CSVEDRRQGVNYGYTF. Supplemented by reference TRBV29-1 and TRBJ1-2, the full variable domain reads SAVISQKPSRDICQRGTSLTIQCQVDSQVTMMFWYRQQPGQSLTLIATANQGSEATYESGFVIDKFPISRPNLTFSTLTVSNMSPEDSSIYLCSVEDRRQGVNYGYTFGSGTRLTVV.